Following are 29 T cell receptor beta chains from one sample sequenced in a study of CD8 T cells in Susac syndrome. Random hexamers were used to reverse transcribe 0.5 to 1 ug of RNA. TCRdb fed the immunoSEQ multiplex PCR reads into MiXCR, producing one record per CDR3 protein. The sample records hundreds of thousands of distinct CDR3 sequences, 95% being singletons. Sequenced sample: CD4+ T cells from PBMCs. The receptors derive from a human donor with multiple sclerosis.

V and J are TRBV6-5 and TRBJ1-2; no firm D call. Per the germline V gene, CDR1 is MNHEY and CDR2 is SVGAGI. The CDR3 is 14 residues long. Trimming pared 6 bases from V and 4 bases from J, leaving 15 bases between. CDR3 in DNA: TGTGCCAGCAGCCCAGCCGGGGTGGGCTATGGCTACACCTTC. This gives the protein CASSPAGVGYGYTF.

For the CDR3, the DNA is TGCAGTGCTAGAGAGGGCTCTGGACAATCCTACGAGCAGTACTTC. Translated: CSAREGSGQSYEQYF. This chain links TRBV20-1 with TRBJ2-7; maybe TRBD1 (5 bases). Germline V CDR1 and CDR2: DFQATT, SNEGSKA (reference sequence). The CDR3 loop spans 15 amino acids. Trimming stripped 0 bases from V and 1 base from J, with 13 bases between.

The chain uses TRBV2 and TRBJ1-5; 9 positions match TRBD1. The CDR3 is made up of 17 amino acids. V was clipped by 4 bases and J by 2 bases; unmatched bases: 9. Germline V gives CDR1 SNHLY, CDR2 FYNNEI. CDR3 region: CASSGRQGGLGNQPQHF. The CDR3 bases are TGTGCCAGCAGTGGCCGACAGGGGGGCTTAGGCAATCAGCCCCAGCATTTT. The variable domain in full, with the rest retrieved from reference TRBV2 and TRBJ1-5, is EPEVTQTPSHQVTQMGQEVILRCVPISNHLYFYWYRQILGQKVEFLVSFYNNEISEKSEIFDDQFSVERPDGSNFTLKIRSTKLEDSAMYFCASSGRQGGLGNQPQHFGDGTRLSIL.

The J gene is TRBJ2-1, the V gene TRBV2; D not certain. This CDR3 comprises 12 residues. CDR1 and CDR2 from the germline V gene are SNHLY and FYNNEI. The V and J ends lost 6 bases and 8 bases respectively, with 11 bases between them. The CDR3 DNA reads TGTGCCAGCAGAGGTTTTAGCTATGAGCAGTTCTTC. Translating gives CASRGFSYEQFF.

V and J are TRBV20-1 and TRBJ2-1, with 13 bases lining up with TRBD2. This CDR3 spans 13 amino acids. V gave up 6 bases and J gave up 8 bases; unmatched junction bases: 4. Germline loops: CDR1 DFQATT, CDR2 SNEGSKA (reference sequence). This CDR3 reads CSARTSGSDEQFF. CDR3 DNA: TGCAGTGCAAGGACTAGCGGGAGTGATGAGCAGTTCTTC.

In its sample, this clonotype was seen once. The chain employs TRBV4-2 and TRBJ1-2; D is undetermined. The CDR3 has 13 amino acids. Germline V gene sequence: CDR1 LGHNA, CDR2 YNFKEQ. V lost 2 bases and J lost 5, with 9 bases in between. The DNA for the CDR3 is TGTGCCAGCAGCCAACCCTGGATTTATGGCTACACCTTC. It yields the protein CASSQPWIYGYTF.

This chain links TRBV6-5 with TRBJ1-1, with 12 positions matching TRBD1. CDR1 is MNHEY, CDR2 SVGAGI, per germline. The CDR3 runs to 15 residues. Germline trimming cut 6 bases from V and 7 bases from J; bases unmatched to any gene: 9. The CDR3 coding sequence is TGTGCCAGCAGCGGATTAGGGACAGGGGGCAATGAAGCTTTCTTT. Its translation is CASSGLGTGGNEAFF.

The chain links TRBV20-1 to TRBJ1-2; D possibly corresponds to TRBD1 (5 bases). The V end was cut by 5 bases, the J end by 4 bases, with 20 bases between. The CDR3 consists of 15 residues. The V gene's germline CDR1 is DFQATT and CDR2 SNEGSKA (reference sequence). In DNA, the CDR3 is TGCAGTGCTTGGGGGGAGGGCGGACGCTTCTATGGCTACACCTTC. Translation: CSAWGEGGRFYGYTF.

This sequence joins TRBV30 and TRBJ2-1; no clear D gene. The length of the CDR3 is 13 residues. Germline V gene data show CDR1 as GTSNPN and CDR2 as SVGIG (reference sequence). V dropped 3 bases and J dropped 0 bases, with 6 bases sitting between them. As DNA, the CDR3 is TGTGCCTGGAGCGAAGACTCCTACAATGAGCAGTTCTTC. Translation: CAWSEDSYNEQFF. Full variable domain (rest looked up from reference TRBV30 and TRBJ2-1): SQTIHQWPATLVQPVGSPLSLECTVEGTSNPNLYWYRQAAGRGLQLLFYSVGIGQISSEVPQNLSASRPQDRQFILSSKKLLLSDSGFYLCAWSEDSYNEQFFGPGTRLTVL.

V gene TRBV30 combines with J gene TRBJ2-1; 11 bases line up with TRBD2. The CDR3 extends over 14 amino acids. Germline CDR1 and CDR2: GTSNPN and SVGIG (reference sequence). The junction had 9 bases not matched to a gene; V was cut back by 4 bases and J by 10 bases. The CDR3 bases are TGTGCCTGGACCGGGACTAGCGGATGGGGGGAGCAGTTCTTC. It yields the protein CAWTGTSGWGEQFF.

This CDR3 is CSALDYSGNEQFF. Here the CDR3 DNA reads TGCAGTGCACTAGATTATTCGGGCAATGAGCAGTTCTTC. The rearrangement joins TRBV20-1 to TRBJ2-1; possibly TRBD2 for D (5 bases). This CDR3 is built from 13 residues. V shed 6 bases and J shed 6 bases, with 15 bases lying between them. From germline, CDR1 is DFQATT and CDR2 SNEGSKA (reference sequence).

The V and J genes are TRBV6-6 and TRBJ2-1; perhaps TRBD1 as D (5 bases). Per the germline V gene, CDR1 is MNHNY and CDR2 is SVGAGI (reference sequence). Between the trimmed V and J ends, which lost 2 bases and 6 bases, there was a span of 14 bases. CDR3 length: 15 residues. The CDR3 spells CASSYGAQRGNEQFF. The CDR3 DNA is TGTGCCAGCAGTTACGGGGCGCAAAGGGGCAATGAGCAGTTCTTC.

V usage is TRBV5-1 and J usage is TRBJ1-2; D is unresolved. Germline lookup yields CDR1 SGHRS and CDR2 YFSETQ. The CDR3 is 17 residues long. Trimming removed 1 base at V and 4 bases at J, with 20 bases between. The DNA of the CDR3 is TGCGCCAGCAGCTTGCTGGTCCAGAGAGGGCGCGGCTATGGCTACACCTTC. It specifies CASSLLVQRGRGYGYTF. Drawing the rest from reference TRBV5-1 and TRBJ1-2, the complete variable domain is KAGVTQTPRYLIKTRGQQVTLSCSPISGHRSVSWYQQTPGQGLQFLFEYFSETQRNKGNFPGRFSGRQFSNSRSEMNVSTLELGDSALYLCASSLLVQRGRGYGYTFGSGTRLTVV.

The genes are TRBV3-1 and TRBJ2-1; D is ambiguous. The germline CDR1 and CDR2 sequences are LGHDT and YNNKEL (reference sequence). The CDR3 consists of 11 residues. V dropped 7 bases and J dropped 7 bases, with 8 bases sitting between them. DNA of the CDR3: TGTGCCAGCAATTATAGAAATGAGCAGTTCTTC. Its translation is CASNYRNEQFF.

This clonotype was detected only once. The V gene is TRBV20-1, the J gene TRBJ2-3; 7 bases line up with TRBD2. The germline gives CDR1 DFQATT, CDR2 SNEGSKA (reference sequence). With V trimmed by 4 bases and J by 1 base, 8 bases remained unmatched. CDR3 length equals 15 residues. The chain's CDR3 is CSANRPGLRTDTQYF. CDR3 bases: TGCAGTGCTAATCGTCCGGGACTACGCACAGATACGCAGTATTTT.

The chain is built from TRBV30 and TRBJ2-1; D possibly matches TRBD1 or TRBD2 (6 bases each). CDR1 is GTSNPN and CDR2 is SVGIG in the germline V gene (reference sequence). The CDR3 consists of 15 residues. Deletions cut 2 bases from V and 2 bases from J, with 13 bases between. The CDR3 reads CAWSRGDAAYNEQFF. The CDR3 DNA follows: TGTGCCTGGAGTAGGGGGGACGCCGCCTACAATGAGCAGTTCTTC.

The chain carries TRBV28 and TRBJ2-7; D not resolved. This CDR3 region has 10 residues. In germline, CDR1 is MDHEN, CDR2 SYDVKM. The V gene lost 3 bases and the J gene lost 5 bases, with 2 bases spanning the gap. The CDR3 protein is CASSLNEQYF. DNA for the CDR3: TGTGCCAGCAGTTTGAACGAGCAGTACTTC.

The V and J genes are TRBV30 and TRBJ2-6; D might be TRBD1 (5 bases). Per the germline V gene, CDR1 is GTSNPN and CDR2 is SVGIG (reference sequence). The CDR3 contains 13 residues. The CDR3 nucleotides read TGTGCACGGACACCTTCTGGGGCCAACGTCCTGACTTTC. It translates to CARTPSGANVLTF.

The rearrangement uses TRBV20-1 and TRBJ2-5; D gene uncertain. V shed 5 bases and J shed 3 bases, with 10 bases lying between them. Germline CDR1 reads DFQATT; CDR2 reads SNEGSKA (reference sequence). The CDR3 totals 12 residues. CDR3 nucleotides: TGCAGTGCTGGGCCTCAGGAAGAGACCCAGTACTTC. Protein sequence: CSAGPQEETQYF.

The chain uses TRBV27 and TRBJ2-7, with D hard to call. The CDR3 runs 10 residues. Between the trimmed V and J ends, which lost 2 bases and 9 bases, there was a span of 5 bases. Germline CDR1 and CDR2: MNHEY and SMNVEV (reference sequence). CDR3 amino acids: CASSLMRQYF. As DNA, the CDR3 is TGTGCCAGCAGTTTAATGCGGCAGTACTTC.

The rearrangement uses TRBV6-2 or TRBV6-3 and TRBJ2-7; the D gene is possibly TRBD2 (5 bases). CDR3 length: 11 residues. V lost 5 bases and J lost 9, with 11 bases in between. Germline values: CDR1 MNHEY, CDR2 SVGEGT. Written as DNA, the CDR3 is TGTGCCAGCAGTAACCGGAGGCGGCAGTACTTC. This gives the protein CASSNRRRQYF.

The CDR3 nucleotides are TGTGCCAGCAGTCCCCCCTCGGTCCTAGACCTATACGAGCAGTACTTC. This gives the protein CASSPPSVLDLYEQYF. The chain combines TRBV12-3 or TRBV12-4 with TRBJ2-7, with no clear D. The CDR3 spans 16 residues. Deletions cut 5 bases from V and 4 bases from J, with 21 bases between.

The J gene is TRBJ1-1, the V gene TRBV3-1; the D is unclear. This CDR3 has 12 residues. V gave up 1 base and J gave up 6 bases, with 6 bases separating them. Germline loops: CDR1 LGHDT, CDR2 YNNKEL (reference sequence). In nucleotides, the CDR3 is TGTGCCAGCAGCCAAGTCAGTTCTGAAGCTTTCTTT. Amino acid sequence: CASSQVSSEAFF.

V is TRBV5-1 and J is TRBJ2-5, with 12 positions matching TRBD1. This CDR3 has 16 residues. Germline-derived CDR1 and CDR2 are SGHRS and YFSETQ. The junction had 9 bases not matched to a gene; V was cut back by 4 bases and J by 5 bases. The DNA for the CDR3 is TGCGCCAGCAGCGCCGCCGGGACAGGGGGCGGCGAGACCCAGTACTTC. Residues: CASSAAGTGGGETQYF.

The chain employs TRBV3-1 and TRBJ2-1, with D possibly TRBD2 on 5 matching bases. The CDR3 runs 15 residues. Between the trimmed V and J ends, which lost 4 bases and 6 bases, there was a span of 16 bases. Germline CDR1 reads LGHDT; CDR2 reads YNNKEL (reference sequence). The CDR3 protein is CASSPLRTGFNEQFF. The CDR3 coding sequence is TGTGCCAGCAGCCCCCTCCGGACGGGGTTCAATGAGCAGTTCTTC.

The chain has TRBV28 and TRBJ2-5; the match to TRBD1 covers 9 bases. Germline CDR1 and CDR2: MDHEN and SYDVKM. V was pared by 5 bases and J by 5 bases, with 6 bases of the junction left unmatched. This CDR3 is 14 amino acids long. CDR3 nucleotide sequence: TGTGCCAGCAGTCCTCGGGACAGGGCCGAGACCCAGTACTTC. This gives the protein CASSPRDRAETQYF.

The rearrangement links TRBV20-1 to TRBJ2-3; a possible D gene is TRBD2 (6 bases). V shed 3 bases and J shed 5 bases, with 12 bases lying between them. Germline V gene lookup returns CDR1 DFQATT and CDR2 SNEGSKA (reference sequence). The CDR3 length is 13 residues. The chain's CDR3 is CSASGSGQDTQYF. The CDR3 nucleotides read TGCAGTGCTAGCGGGAGCGGACAAGATACGCAGTATTTT.

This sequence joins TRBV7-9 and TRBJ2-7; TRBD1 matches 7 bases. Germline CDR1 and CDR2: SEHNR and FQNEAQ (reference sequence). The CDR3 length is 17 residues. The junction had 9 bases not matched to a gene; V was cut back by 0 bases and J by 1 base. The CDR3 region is CASSLAGNRGASYEQYF. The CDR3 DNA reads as TGTGCCAGCAGCTTAGCAGGTAACAGGGGAGCGTCCTACGAGCAGTACTTC.

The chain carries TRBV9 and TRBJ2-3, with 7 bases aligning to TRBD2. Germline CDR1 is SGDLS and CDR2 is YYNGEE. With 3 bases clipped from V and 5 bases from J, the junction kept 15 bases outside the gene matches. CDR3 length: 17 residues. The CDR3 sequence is CASSAGDFAGAGDTQYF. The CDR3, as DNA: TGTGCCAGCAGCGCCGGGGACTTCGCGGGAGCGGGAGATACGCAGTATTTT.